This T cell receptor beta chain was sequenced for a study of blood T cells in healthy people across ages. Next came a second PCR, run for roughly 6 to 11 cycles, which used a sample-barcoded 5' primer along with a J-beta primer mix. Paired-end reads containing CDR3 totaled no fewer than 2.5 million for each sample. Using its own MiXCR run on the 5' RACE reads, TCRdb lists one record per CDR3 protein. The sample contains about 620,000 distinct CDR3 sequences, around 52% of which appear only once. The germline V gene encodes CDR1 LGHNA and CDR2 YSLEER. CDR3 length equals 17 residues. Trimming took off 1 base at V and 6 bases at J, with 19 bases between the two ends. Healthy Caucasian individuals from Russia aged about 6 to 95 served as donors. RNA extraction gave at least 5.5 micrograms of total RNA per sample.

This chain connects TRBV4-3 to TRBJ2-1; D unclear. The sequencing input was blood. The origin of this receptor is a woman of 80 years or more in good health. CDR3 loop: CASSQVDRGALGNEQFF. CDR3 nucleotides: TGCGCCAGCAGCCAAGTCGACCGAGGAGCTCTGGGCAATGAGCAGTTCTTC.